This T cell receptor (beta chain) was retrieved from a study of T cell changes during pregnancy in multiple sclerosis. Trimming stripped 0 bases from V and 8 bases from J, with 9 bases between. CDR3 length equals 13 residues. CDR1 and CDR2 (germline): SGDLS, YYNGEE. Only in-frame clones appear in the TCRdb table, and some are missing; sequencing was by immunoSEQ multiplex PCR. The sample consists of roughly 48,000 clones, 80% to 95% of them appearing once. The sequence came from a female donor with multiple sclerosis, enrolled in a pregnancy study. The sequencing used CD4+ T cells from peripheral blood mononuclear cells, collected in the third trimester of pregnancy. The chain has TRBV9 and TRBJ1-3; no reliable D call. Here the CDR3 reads CASSVGFADTIYF. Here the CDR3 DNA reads TGTGCCAGCAGCGTAGGCTTCGCGGACACCATATATTTT.